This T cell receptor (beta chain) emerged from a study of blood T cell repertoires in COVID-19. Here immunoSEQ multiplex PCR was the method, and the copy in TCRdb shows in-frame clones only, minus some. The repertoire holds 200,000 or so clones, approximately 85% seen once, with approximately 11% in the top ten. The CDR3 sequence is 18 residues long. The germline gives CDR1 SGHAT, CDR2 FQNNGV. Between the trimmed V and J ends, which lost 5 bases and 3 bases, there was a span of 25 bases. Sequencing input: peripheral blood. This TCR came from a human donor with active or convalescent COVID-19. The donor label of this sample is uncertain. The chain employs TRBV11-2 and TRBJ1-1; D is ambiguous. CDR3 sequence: CASSPLVGLVEADTEAFF. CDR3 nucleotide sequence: TGTGCCAGCAGCCCCTTGGTAGGGTTAGTGGAGGCGGACACTGAAGCTTTCTTT.